This passage covers 25 T cell receptor beta chains from one sample sequenced in a study of T-cell reconstitution after alpha-beta-depleted transplantation in children. Preparing the TCRbeta library involved the use of unique molecular identifiers. MiXCR, applied by TCRdb to the PCR reads, yields one record per CDR3 protein. The sample lists about 500,000 distinct CDR3 sequences; about 31% were seen once. Specimen: PBMCs from the stem cell graft donor, collected from the stem cell graft. The receptors originated from a human donor who donated a stem cell graft to a child with aplastic anemia.

In its sample, this clonotype was seen a few times. The chain combines TRBV20-1 with TRBJ2-3; TRBD2 aligns across 8 bases. V lost 0 bases to trimming and J lost 2 bases; unmatched junction nucleotides: 4. The CDR3 loop spans 15 amino acids. Germline-derived CDR1 and CDR2 are DFQATT and SNEGSKA (reference sequence). The CDR3 region is CSARESGSHTDTQYF. The CDR3 DNA is TGCAGTGCTAGAGAAAGCGGGAGCCACACAGATACGCAGTATTTT.

The chain joins TRBV20-1 to TRBJ1-5, with 7 positions matching TRBD1. The CDR3 consists of 16 residues. V gave up 1 base and J gave up 0 bases; unmatched junction bases: 6. The germline V gene encodes CDR1 DFQATT and CDR2 SNEGSKA (reference sequence). The CDR3 DNA follows: TGCAGTGCTAGAGCCTCGGGACAGCTTAGCAATCAGCCCCAGCATTTT. This sequence encodes CSARASGQLSNQPQHF.

The V gene is TRBV5-5, the J gene TRBJ2-7; TRBD1 or TRBD2 may be the D gene (6 bases each). The ends were cut back, 2 bases at V and 6 bases at J, with 12 bases in the middle. CDR1 and CDR2 from the germline V gene are SGHKS and YYEKEE (reference sequence). This CDR3 comprises 13 residues. CDR3 protein: CASSLVGGGEQYV. The CDR3 nucleotides read TGTGCCAGCAGCTTAGTAGGAGGGGGCGAGCAGTACGTC.

This clonotype has more than one count but fewer than ten. The chain links TRBV6-2 or TRBV6-3 to TRBJ2-2, with D unclear. Per germline, CDR1 MNHEY and CDR2 SVGEGT. The CDR3 extends over 12 amino acids. V lost 10 bases, J lost 4 bases, and 10 bases lay in between. The CDR3, as DNA: TGTGCCATCGGTTGGGGCACCGGGGAGCTGTTTTTT. This codes for CAIGWGTGELFF.

This chain joins TRBV6-2 or TRBV6-3 and TRBJ2-1; TRBD2 is a possible D gene (7 bases). The V and J ends lost 6 bases and 7 bases respectively, with 10 bases between them. CDR3 size: 12 residues. The V gene's germline CDR1 is MNHEY and CDR2 SVGEGT. CDR3 coding DNA: TGTGCCAGCAGAAGGGGGGGAAATGAGCAGTTCTTC. This gives the protein CASRRGGNEQFF.

This sequence joins TRBV6-2 or TRBV6-3 and TRBJ1-1; D not resolved. V was clipped by 6 bases and J by 1 base, with 21 bases between them. Germline lookup yields CDR1 MNHEY and CDR2 SVGEGT. CDR3 length equals 17 residues. CDR3 sequence (DNA): TGTGCCAGCAGCTACGTACAAGGCGGGAGAAGGAACACTGAAGCTTTCTTT. It codes for CASSYVQGGRRNTEAFF.

This clonotype has more than one count but fewer than ten. The V call is TRBV5-1, the J call TRBJ1-2; no firm D call. V lost 4 bases, J lost 4 bases, and 11 bases lay in between. The CDR3 has 13 residues. CDR1 is SGHRS and CDR2 is YFSETQ in the germline V gene. The CDR3 nucleotides read TGCGCCAGCAGCGCGGACGGATCCTATGGCTACACCTTC. It specifies CASSADGSYGYTF.

A few counts support this clonotype. J is TRBJ1-2 and V is TRBV20-1; D is perhaps TRBD1 (5 bases). V lost 3 bases to trimming and J lost 3 bases, with 14 bases between them. This CDR3 contains 14 residues. Germline V lookup: CDR1 DFQATT, CDR2 SNEGSKA (reference sequence). The chain's CDR3 is CSARRRDPDYGYTF. The CDR3 DNA sequence: TGCAGTGCTAGGAGAAGGGACCCAGACTATGGCTACACCTTC.

V usage is TRBV6-5 and J usage is TRBJ2-7; D is unclear. Germline assignment: CDR1 MNHEY and CDR2 SVGAGI. There are 16 residues in the CDR3. The V and J ends lost 4 bases and 3 bases respectively, with 19 bases between them. CDR3 nucleotide sequence: TGTGCCAGCAGTTCAGTGCATGCAACCAAGTACTACGAGCAGTACGTC. Its translation is CASSSVHATKYYEQYV.

Concerning this clonotype itself: Sequence at one end of the junction differs from germline and may be a read error. V gene TRBV7-3 combines with J gene TRBJ2-3, with D perhaps TRBD2 (5 bases). Per the germline V gene, CDR1 is SGHTA and CDR2 is FQGTGA. The CDR3 runs 13 residues. The chain's CDR3 is CASSPGGTHTQYF. DNA for the CDR3: TGTGCCAGCAGTCCAGGAGGCACACATACGCAGTATTTT.

This sequence joins TRBV7-2 and TRBJ1-5; possible D gene TRBD1, 5 bases. Per germline, CDR1 SGHTA and CDR2 FQGNSA. This CDR3 spans 15 amino acids. V lost 0 bases and J 4 bases, leaving 10 bases between the germline ends. The CDR3 DNA follows: TGTGCCAGCAGCTTAGCCGGGACCCAAAATCAGCCCCAGCATTTT. Its translation: CASSLAGTQNQPQHF.

The rearrangement links TRBV5-1 to TRBJ2-3; 7 nucleotides line up with TRBD2. V lost 0 bases to trimming and J lost 4 bases; unmatched junction nucleotides: 5. Germline V gene data show CDR1 as SGHRS and CDR2 as YFSETQ. The CDR3 is 15 amino acids. CDR3 sequence (DNA): TGCGCCAGCAGCTTGGGCGGGAGTATCGCAGATACGCAGTATTTT. Its translation is CASSLGGSIADTQYF.

This chain joins TRBV5-1 and TRBJ2-3; D possibly matches TRBD1 or TRBD2 (6 bases each). Trimming left V 0 bases short and J 1 base short, with 9 bases between. Germline CDR1 SGHRS, CDR2 YFSETQ. The CDR3 consists of 15 residues. Written as DNA, the CDR3 is TGCGCCAGCAGCTTGGAGGGGGGAGGCACAGATACGCAGTATTTT. Translated: CASSLEGGGTDTQYF.

This clonotype was recorded at least ten times. This rearrangement joins TRBV12-3 or TRBV12-4 to TRBJ1-1; D not resolved. V lost 6 bases and J lost 3, with 8 bases in between. CDR3 length: 12 residues. CDR3 sequence (DNA): TGTGCCAGCAGGAAAGGTGACACTGAAGCTTTCTTT. Amino acid sequence: CASRKGDTEAFF.

The chain recombines TRBV5-4 with TRBJ2-7; D is undetermined. V was clipped by 1 base and J by 0 bases, with 14 bases between them. Germline V CDR1 and CDR2: SGHNT, YYREEE (reference sequence). CDR3 length: 16 residues. CDR3 in amino acids: CASSLRPGASSYEQYF. The CDR3 nucleotides read TGTGCCAGCAGCTTGAGGCCAGGCGCTAGCTCCTACGAGCAGTACTTC.

V and J are TRBV4-1 and TRBJ2-7; no clear D gene. V gave up 5 bases and J gave up 3 bases, with 14 bases separating them. Germline V gene sequence: CDR1 MGHRA, CDR2 YSYEKL. The CDR3 is 14 amino acids. The CDR3 bases are TGCGCCAGCAGCATTTTCGGCGGAAACTACGAGCAGTACTTC. Translation gives CASSIFGGNYEQYF.

The V gene is TRBV18, the J gene TRBJ1-1; TRBD1 matches 7 bases. Trimming removed 6 bases from V and 2 bases from J; junction bases left unmatched: 12. CDR1 is KGHSH and CDR2 is LQKENI in the germline V gene. The CDR3 runs to 16 residues. CDR3 sequence reads: CASSTETGRVNTEAFF. As DNA, the CDR3 is TGTGCCAGCTCTACCGAGACAGGGCGGGTAAACACTGAAGCTTTCTTT.

The rearrangement links TRBV21-1 to TRBJ2-2; the D segment call TRBD1 is taken from the table without a DNA check. TRBV21-1 is reported as a pseudogene. The length of the CDR3 is 18 residues. The chain's CDR3 is CASSRNLRAGAWSGELFF. The DNA for the CDR3 is TGTGCCAGCAGCCGAAATCTCCGGGCGGGGGCATGGAGCGGGGAGCTGTTTTTT.

This clonotype was seen a handful of times. Here the CDR3 DNA reads TGCAGTGCTAGTGGACAGTCCTACAGGGATACGCAGTATTTT. As protein: CSASGQSYRDTQYF. The chain is built from TRBV20-1 and TRBJ2-3, with TRBD1 as a possible D gene (6 bases). The ends were cut back, 3 bases at V and 6 bases at J, with 16 bases in the middle. This CDR3 has 14 amino acids. Germline V gene sequence: CDR1 DFQATT, CDR2 SNEGSKA (reference sequence).

This clonotype was picked up one time. The chain combines TRBV4-3 with TRBJ1-5; D remains unclear. V was pared by 2 bases and J by 2 bases, with 10 bases between. This CDR3 contains 15 residues. Germline CDR1 LGHNA, CDR2 YSLEER. The CDR3 sequence is CASSQRLGGNQPQHF. The CDR3 DNA follows: TGCGCCAGCAGCCAACGTCTGGGTGGCAATCAGCCCCAGCATTTT.

This clonotype was recorded a few times. V is TRBV7-2 and J is TRBJ2-1, with no clear D. The V end was cut by 4 bases, the J end by 7 bases, with 8 bases between. The CDR3 is made up of 12 amino acids. Germline V lookup: CDR1 SGHTA, CDR2 FQGNSA. The CDR3 nucleotides read TGTGCCAGCAGCTCGGACCTGAATGAGCAGTTCTTC. This encodes CASSSDLNEQFF.

A few counts support this clonotype. V usage is TRBV27 and J usage is TRBJ2-5, with D perhaps matching TRBD1 (6 bases). The CDR3 is 14 amino acids. The V and J ends lost 3 bases and 4 bases respectively, with 12 bases between them. Germline V gene sequence: CDR1 MNHEY, CDR2 SMNVEV (reference sequence). Written as DNA, the CDR3 is TGTGCCAGCAGTTTTTCCCAAGGGGGAGAGACCCAGTACTTC. Its translation: CASSFSQGGETQYF.

This clonotype has a handful of counts. The rearrangement joins TRBV20-1 to TRBJ2-1, with D perhaps TRBD2 (6 bases). V was shortened by 3 bases and J by 2 bases, with 8 bases between the two germline ends. Germline V gene data show CDR1 as DFQATT and CDR2 as SNEGSKA (reference sequence). This CDR3 is 13 amino acids long. The CDR3, as DNA: TGCAGTGCTAGCGGGAGTACCTACAATGAGCAGTTCTTC. It is translated as CSASGSTYNEQFF.

V and J are TRBV6-2 or TRBV6-3 and TRBJ2-1; 7 nucleotides align to TRBD1. Germline trimming cut 6 bases from V and 8 bases from J; bases unmatched to any gene: 7. The CDR3 totals 13 residues. Germline V gene lookup returns CDR1 MNHEY and CDR2 SVGEGT. In DNA form, the CDR3 reads TGTGCCAGCAGGCCAATAACAGGGGATGAGCAGTTCTTC. The encoded protein is CASRPITGDEQFF.

The rearrangement joins TRBV11-2 to TRBJ1-2; the D gene is possibly TRBD1 (5 bases). V gave up 0 bases and J gave up 3 bases, with 17 bases separating them. Germline V gene sequence: CDR1 SGHAT, CDR2 FQNNGV. The CDR3 contains 17 residues. The CDR3 coding sequence is TGTGCCAGCAGCTTAGAAGCCTCCGTGCAGGGAGACTATGGCTACACCTTC. It translates to CASSLEASVQGDYGYTF. Full variable domain (outside the CDR3, taken from reference TRBV11-2 and TRBJ1-2): EAGVAQSPRYKIIEKRQSVAFWCNPISGHATLYWYQQILGQGPKLLIQFQNNGVVDDSQLPKDRFSAERLKGVDSTLKIQPAKLEDSAVYLCASSLEASVQGDYGYTFGSGTRLTVV.